Included here is one TCR beta chain sequence, with context. Its target is not known. These data are taken from a study of blood T cells in healthy people across ages. Alongside a J-beta primer mix, a sample-barcoded 5' primer served in a second PCR lasting about 7 to 11 cycles. The template-switch adaptor was a 5' adaptor with 12 random nucleotides. It tagged each cDNA molecule. Each CDR3 protein gets one entry after TCRdb re-called the 5' RACE reads with MiXCR. This sample yields around 800,000 distinct CDR3 sequences, of which under 80% are seen a single time; 25% to 35% belongs to the top ten. The CDR3 consists of 14 residues. Trimming took 4 bases from V and 1 from J, leaving 10 bases between them. Germline V lookup: CDR1 ENHRY, CDR2 SYGVKD. Points from the study as a whole: The study regarded diversity estimates from one million T cells as underestimates. A roughly linear fall in TCR beta diversity per million T cells was seen with increasing age. Correlation between TCR beta diversity and naive T cell percentage was strong.

The receptor was isolated from a man aged 25-40 years in good health. The chain links TRBV10-3 to TRBJ2-5; D unresolved. Sequenced material: blood. In DNA form, the CDR3 reads TGTGCCATCAGTGGGGCAGGTCGCCAAGAGACCCAGTACTTC. This sequence encodes CAISGAGRQETQYF.